One and the same sample provided the 13 T cell receptor beta chains below, sequenced in a study of T cells after yellow fever vaccination (dated 2019 in TCRdb). The intended sense of this specimen's treatment or condition label: live attenuated yellow fever vaccine strain. Library preparation was by 5' RACE. Reads for this sample came from an Illumina HiSeq 2500. The public reads were run again by TCRdb, first through fastp at Q25 and then through MiXCR, and only productive beta chains were kept. For every CDR3 protein sequence, its rows merge into one entry that carries the most common genes and DNA. The sample table shows about 550,000 distinct CDR3 sequences, and about a fifth are seen once. The ten largest clones capture 14% of the sample. This specimen was PBMCs, taken 15 days after the yellow fever booster vaccination. The receptors here all came from a young man who received the YFV17D yellow fever vaccine.

V gene TRBV20-1 combines with J gene TRBJ2-5, with a possible D match to TRBD2 (5 bases). V was cut by 1 base and J by 5 bases, with 11 bases left in between. CDR1 and CDR2 from the germline V gene are DFQATT and SNEGSKA (reference sequence). The CDR3 contains 13 residues. The CDR3 here is CSARVEVVETQYF. In DNA form, the CDR3 reads TGCAGTGCTAGAGTGGAGGTTGTCGAGACCCAGTACTTC.

This chain connects TRBV28 to TRBJ2-1; D tentatively reads TRBD1 or TRBD2 (6 bases each). The length of the CDR3 is 16 residues. Trimming removed 5 bases at V and 7 bases at J, with 21 bases between. Looked up from germline, CDR1 is MDHEN and CDR2 is SYDVKM. In DNA form, the CDR3 reads TGTGCCAGCAGTCCAATTTTTTGGGGGGCGGGGAATGAGCAGTTCTTC. Translating it yields CASSPIFWGAGNEQFF.

The V gene is TRBV29-1, the J gene TRBJ2-1; 7 bases fit TRBD2. V shed 0 bases and J 1 base; nucleotides not matched to a gene: 3. The CDR3 loop spans 15 amino acids. Germline V gene data show CDR1 as SQVTM and CDR2 as ANQGSEA. The CDR3 coding sequence is TGCAGCGTTGAAGATGCGGGAGAATCCTACAATGAGCAGTTCTTC. It encodes CSVEDAGESYNEQFF.

This clonotype was seen many times. The chain couples TRBV6-2 or TRBV6-3 to TRBJ2-1; D is unclear. The V end was cut by 4 bases, the J end by 0 bases, with 7 bases between. This CDR3 has 14 amino acids. CDR1 is MNHEY and CDR2 is SVGEGT in the germline V gene. Here the CDR3 reads CASSSYNSYNEQFF. The DNA for the CDR3 is TGTGCCAGCAGTTCCTACAACTCCTACAATGAGCAGTTCTTC.

The sample holds many counts of this clonotype. The rearrangement uses TRBV5-1 and TRBJ2-3; possibly TRBD1 for D (5 bases). CDR1 SGHRS and CDR2 YFSETQ come from the germline V gene. The CDR3 totals 13 residues. Between the trimmed V and J ends, which lost 5 bases and 0 bases, there was a span of 7 bases. CDR3 in DNA: TGCGCCAGCAGGGCAGGGAGCACAGATACGCAGTATTTT. Its translation: CASRAGSTDTQYF.

The V and J genes are TRBV20-1 and TRBJ1-5; TRBD1 is a possible D gene (5 bases). V was trimmed by 3 bases and J by 2 bases, leaving 11 bases between them. The CDR3 contains 14 residues. Germline CDR1 is DFQATT and CDR2 is SNEGSKA (reference sequence). CDR3 loop: CSARGRDGNQPQHF. In DNA form, the CDR3 reads TGCAGTGCTAGGGGCCGGGACGGCAATCAGCCCCAGCATTTT.

This clonotype was seen repeatedly, ten times or more. The chain joins TRBV7-2 to TRBJ2-7, with D uncertain. The CDR3 covers 13 residues. Trimming removed 1 base at V and 2 bases at J, with 6 bases between. Per germline, CDR1 SGHTA and CDR2 FQGNSA. The CDR3 reads CASSLERTYEQYF. The CDR3 DNA reads as TGTGCCAGCAGCTTAGAGCGAACCTACGAGCAGTACTTC.

J is TRBJ2-3 and V is TRBV20-1, with D possibly TRBD2 on 6 matching bases. The CDR3 length is 14 residues. Trimming took 3 bases from V and 4 from J, leaving 14 bases between them. Germline V gene sequence: CDR1 DFQATT, CDR2 SNEGSKA (reference sequence). The CDR3 region has the DNA TGCAGTGCTAGGGGGGGAGGTGGCGCAGATACGCAGTATTTT. As protein: CSARGGGGADTQYF.

This clonotype was observed a few times. This chain links TRBV3-1 with TRBJ2-7; 7 bases align to TRBD1. Germline CDR1 reads LGHDT; CDR2 reads YNNKEL (reference sequence). V lost 5 bases to trimming and J lost 2 bases; unmatched junction nucleotides: 6. This CDR3 is 14 amino acids long. Written as DNA, the CDR3 is TGTGCCAGCAGCACTCCGGGACAGACCTACGAGCAGTACTTC. Translating it yields CASSTPGQTYEQYF.

This clonotype was seen a few times. V and J are TRBV4-3 and TRBJ2-7; 9 bases are shared with TRBD1. The germline V gene has CDR1 LGHNA and CDR2 YSLEER. The CDR3 is 15 amino acids. J lost 1 base, V lost 4 bases, and 5 bases had no gene match. The CDR3 DNA reads TGCGCCAGCAGCCGGGACAGGGCCACGTCCTACGAGCAGTACTTC. Encoded protein: CASSRDRATSYEQYF.

The gene calls are TRBV18 and TRBJ2-1; 7 bases line up with TRBD2. The CDR3 consists of 19 residues. V gave up 3 bases and J gave up 3 bases; unmatched junction bases: 17. The germline gives CDR1 KGHSH, CDR2 LQKENI. CDR3 sequence (DNA): TGTGCCAGCTCACCGATTAGAGAACTAGCGTGGAAGGGCTACAATGAGCAGTTCTTC. It is translated as CASSPIRELAWKGYNEQFF.

With respect to this clonotype: A junction boundary mismatches the germline segment, possibly from a read error. In DNA form, the CDR3 reads TGTGCCAGCAGCTTAGAGGTCGGGGTTATGTTCTTC. Translating it yields CASSLEVGVMFF. V usage is TRBV7-2 and J usage is TRBJ2-7; perhaps TRBD2 as D (5 bases). The CDR3 runs 12 residues. CDR1 is SGHTA and CDR2 is FQGNSA in the germline V gene.

The chain links TRBV5-1 to TRBJ2-5, with D uncertain. CDR1 is SGHRS and CDR2 is YFSETQ in the germline V gene. CDR3 length equals 14 residues. V dropped 0 bases and J dropped 7 bases, with 13 bases sitting between them. The DNA for the CDR3 is TGCGCCAGCAGCTTGGCGGCGAAGATCGGGACCCAGTACTTC. It translates to CASSLAAKIGTQYF.